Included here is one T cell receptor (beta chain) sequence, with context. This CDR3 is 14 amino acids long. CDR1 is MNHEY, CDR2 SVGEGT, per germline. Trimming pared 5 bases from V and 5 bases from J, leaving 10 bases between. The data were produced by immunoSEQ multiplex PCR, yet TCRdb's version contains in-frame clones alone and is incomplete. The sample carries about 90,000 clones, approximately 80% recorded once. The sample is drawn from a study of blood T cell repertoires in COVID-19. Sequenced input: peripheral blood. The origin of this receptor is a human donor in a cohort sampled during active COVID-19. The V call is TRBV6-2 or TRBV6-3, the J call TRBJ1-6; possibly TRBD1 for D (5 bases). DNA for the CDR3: TGTGCCAGCAGTAGGGGACTGGATAATTCACCCCTCCACTTT. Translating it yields CASSRGLDNSPLHF.